A selection of T cell receptor beta chains follows, all from one sample in a study of beta chain features in type 1 diabetes. Clones were read by immunoSEQ multiplex PCR, and TCRdb kept only the in-frame ones, dropping some. The sample lists hundreds of thousands of clones; roughly 13% were seen once. The sequenced material came from naive CD4+ T cells from blood. These receptors were obtained from a man aged 18 to 29 with type 1 diabetes. Both conserved end residues are trimmed from each CDR3. The D gene is left open where the match is weak. Clone size is given for some rows only: seen once, a few or many times, or a class if the clone is expanded.

j_call v_call clone_size d_call cdr3_length cdr3_aa
TRBJ2-7 TRBV2 NA NA 12 ASSERQALSKQY
TRBJ2-3 TRBV7-2 NA TRBD2 12 ASSISGGTDTQY
TRBJ2-7 TRBV11-3 NA NA 10 ASSPPAYEQY
TRBJ2-4 TRBV6-1 NA TRBD2 14 ASREWTSGGKNIQY
TRBJ2-3 TRBV5-1 NA TRBD1 11 ASSLQGVDTQY
TRBJ1-2 TRBV7-8 NA NA 13 ASSYRQAFSYGYT
TRBJ2-3 TRBV28 few NA 12 ASSLLGSTDTQY
TRBJ1-6 TRBV10-3 few NA 10 AIWQGKTPLH
TRBJ2-1 TRBV2 few TRBD1 13 ASSGEQGLYDEQF
TRBJ1-2 TRBV5-4 NA TRBD1 11 ASSPTGTPGYT
TRBJ1-2 TRBV4-2 NA NA 14 ASSQEWTGTTNGYT
TRBJ1-2 TRBV15 few NA 15 ATSRDPGAISNYGYT
TRBJ2-7 TRBV7-6 NA TRBD1 14 ASSLDPWTGGSEQY
TRBJ1-6 TRBV6-5 NA NA 12 ASSLIQKWSPLH
TRBJ1-6 TRBV10-3 NA NA 11 ATTGTVNSPLH
TRBJ1-2 TRBV6-5 NA TRBD1 10 ASSPQGKGYT
TRBJ1-2 TRBV30 NA TRBD1 11 AWSVRTGGGYT
TRBJ1-1 TRBV29-1 few TRBD1 10 SGRQGNTEAF
TRBJ1-1 TRBV5-6 few NA 13 ASSWEAGVNTEAF
TRBJ1-6 TRBV18 few NA 13 ASSPPSGGDSPLH
TRBJ1-5 TRBV2 NA NA 13 ASSHLGVRDQPQH
TRBJ1-2 TRBV28 NA TRBD1 12 ASSQGGRGYGYT
TRBJ2-7 TRBV28 NA NA 11 ASSEGEGYEQY
TRBJ1-4 TRBV29-1 NA TRBD1 13 SGTPQGAGGNELF
TRBJ1-6 TRBV30 NA TRBD1 13 AWIPGQGLHSPLH
TRBJ1-5 TRBV6-6 few TRBD1 12 ASRRQGADQPQH